Described below is a single TCR beta chain sequence and its context. The sample originates from a study of cytomegalovirus exposure and HLA in healthy donors. Germline V lookup: CDR1 SNHLY, CDR2 FYNNEI. The CDR3 is made up of 13 amino acids. V lost 4 bases and J lost 4, with 10 bases in between. In the PCR, 60 Vbeta and 13 Jbeta primers were used. Sequenced by immunoSEQ multiplex PCR; TCRdb stores in-frame clones only, minus some. The repertoire holds around 96,000 clones, with roughly three fifths as singletons. The rearrangement links TRBV2 to TRBJ1-1; D not certain. The sequenced material came from PBMCs. This TCR was sampled from a man in his 60s in good health and CMV-seronegative. Here the CDR3 DNA reads TGTGCCAGCAGTGCAGAGGCTGGCACTGAAGCTTTCTTT. It encodes CASSAEAGTEAFF.